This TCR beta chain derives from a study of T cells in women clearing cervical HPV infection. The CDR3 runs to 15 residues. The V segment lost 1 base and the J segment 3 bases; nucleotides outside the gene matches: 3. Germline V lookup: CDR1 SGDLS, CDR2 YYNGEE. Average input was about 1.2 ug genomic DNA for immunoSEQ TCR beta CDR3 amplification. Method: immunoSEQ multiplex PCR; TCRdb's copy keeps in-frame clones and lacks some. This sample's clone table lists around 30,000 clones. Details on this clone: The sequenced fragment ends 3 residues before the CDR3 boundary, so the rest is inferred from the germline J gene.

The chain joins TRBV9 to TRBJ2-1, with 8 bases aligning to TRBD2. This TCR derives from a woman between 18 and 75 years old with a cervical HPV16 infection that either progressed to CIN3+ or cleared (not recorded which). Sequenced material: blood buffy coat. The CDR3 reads CASSVHSGIYNEQFF. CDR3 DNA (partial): TGTGCCAGCAGCGTACATAGCGGGATCTACAATGAG.